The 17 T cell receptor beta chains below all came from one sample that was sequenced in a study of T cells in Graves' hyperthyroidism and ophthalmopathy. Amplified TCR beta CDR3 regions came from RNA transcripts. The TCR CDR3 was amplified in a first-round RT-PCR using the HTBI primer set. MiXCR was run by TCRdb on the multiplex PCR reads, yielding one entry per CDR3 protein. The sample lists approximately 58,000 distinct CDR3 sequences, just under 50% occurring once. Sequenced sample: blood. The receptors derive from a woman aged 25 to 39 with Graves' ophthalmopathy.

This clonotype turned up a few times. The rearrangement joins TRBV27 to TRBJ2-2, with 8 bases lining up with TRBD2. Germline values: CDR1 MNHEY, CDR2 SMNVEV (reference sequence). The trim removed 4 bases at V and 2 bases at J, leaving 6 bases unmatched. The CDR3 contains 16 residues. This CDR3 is CASSSHSGVNTGELFF. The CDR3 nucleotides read TGTGCCAGCAGTTCACATAGCGGGGTAAACACCGGGGAGCTGTTTTTT.

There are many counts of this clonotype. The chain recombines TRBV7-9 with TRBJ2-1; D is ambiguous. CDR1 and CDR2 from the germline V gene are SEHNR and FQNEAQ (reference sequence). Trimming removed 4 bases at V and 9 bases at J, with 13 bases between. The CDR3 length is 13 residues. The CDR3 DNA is TGTGCCAGCAGCTCCGCAGGTCCTCTTGAGCAGTTCTTC. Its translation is CASSSAGPLEQFF.

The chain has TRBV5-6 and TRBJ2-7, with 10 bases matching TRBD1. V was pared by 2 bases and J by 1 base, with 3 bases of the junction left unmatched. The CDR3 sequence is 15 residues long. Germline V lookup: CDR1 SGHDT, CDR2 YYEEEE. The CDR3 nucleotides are TGTGCCAGCAGCTTTCCGGGACAGGGGTCCTACGAGCAGTACTTC. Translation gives CASSFPGQGSYEQYF. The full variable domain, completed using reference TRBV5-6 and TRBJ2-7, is DAGVTQSPTHLIKTRGQQVTLRCSPKSGHDTVSWYQQALGQGPQFIFQYYEEEERQRGNFPDRFSGHQFPNYSSELNVNALLLGDSALYLCASSFPGQGSYEQYFGPGTRLTVT.

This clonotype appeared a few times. DNA for the CDR3: TGTGCCGGCTGTCTGGCGGCCTCTAGCACAGATACGCAGTATTTT. Translated, it gives CAGCLAASSTDTQYF. The rearrangement links TRBV19 to TRBJ2-3, with unresolved D. The V and J ends lost 11 bases and 0 bases respectively, with 18 bases between them. Germline loops: CDR1 LNHDA, CDR2 SQIVND (reference sequence). This CDR3 region has 15 residues.

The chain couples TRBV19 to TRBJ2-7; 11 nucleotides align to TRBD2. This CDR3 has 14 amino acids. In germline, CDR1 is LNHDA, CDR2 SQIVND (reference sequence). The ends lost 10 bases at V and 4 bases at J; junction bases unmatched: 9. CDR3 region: CATRLAGGNYEQYF. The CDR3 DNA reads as TGTGCCACCCGGCTAGCGGGAGGTAATTACGAGCAGTACTTC.

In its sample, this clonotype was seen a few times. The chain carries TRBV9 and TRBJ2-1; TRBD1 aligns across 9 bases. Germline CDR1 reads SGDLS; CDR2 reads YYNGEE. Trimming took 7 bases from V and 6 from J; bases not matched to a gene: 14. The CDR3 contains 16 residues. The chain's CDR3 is CASSPPVGTGRNEQFF. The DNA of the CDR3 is TGTGCCAGCTCACCACCGGTAGGGACAGGGCGCAATGAGCAGTTCTTC.

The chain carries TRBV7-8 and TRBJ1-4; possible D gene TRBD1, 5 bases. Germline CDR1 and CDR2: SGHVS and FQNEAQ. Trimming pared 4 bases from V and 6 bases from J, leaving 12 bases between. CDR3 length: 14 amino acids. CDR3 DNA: TGTGCCAGCAGCTCGGGACGGACGGATGAAAAACTGTTTTTT. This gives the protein CASSSGRTDEKLFF.

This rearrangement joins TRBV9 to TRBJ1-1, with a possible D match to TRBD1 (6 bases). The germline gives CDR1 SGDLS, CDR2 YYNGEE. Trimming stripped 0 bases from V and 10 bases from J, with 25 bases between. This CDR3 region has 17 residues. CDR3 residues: CASSVDPIQGLNTGAFF. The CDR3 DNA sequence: TGTGCCAGCAGCGTAGACCCAATACAGGGCTTGAACACGGGAGCTTTCTTT.

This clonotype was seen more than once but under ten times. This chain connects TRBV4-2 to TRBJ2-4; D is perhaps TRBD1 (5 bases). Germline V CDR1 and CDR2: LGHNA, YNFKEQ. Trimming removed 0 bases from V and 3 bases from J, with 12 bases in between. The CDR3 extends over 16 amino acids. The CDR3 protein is CASSQDLGVGKNIQYF. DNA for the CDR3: TGTGCCAGCAGCCAAGATTTAGGGGTTGGCAAAAACATTCAGTACTTC.

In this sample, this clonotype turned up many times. CDR3 amino acids: CATSRRDGSGETQYF. The CDR3 coding sequence is TGTGCCACCAGCAGACGAGACGGGTCGGGGGAGACCCAGTACTTC. The chain has TRBV15 and TRBJ2-5; TRBD2 is a possible D gene (5 bases). This CDR3 contains 15 residues. Between the trimmed V and J ends, which lost 2 bases and 5 bases, there was a span of 15 bases. From germline, CDR1 is LNHNV and CDR2 YYDKDF (reference sequence).

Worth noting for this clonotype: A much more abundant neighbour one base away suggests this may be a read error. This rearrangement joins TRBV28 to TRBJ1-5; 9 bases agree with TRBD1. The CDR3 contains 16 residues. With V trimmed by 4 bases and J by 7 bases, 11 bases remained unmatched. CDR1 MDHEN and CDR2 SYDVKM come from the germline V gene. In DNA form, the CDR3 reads TGTGCCAGCAGTTCCCCCGGACAGGGGCAGGGGCAGCCCCAGCATTTT. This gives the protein CASSSPGQGQGQPQHF.

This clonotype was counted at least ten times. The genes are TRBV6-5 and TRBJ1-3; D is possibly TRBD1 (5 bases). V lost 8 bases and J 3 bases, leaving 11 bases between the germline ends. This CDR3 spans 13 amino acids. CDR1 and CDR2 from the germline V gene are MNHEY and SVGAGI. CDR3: CASYLTGGNTIYF. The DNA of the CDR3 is TGTGCCAGCTACCTCACAGGTGGAAACACCATATATTTT.

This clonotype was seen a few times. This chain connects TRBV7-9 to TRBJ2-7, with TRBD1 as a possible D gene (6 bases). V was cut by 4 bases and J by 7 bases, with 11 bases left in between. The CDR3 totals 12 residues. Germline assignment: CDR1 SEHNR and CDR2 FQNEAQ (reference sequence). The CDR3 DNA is TGTGCCAGCAGCTCAATACAGGGAGAGCAGTACTTC. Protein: CASSSIQGEQYF.

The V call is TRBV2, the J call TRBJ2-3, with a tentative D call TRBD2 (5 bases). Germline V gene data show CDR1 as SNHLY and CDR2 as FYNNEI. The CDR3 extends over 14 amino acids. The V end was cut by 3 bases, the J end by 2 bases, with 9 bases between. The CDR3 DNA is TGTGCCAGCAGTGATACGGGGATCACAGATACGCAGTATTTT. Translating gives CASSDTGITDTQYF. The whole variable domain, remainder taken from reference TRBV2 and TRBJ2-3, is EPEVTQTPSHQVTQMGQEVILRCVPISNHLYFYWYRQILGQKVEFLVSFYNNEISEKSEIFDDQFSVERPDGSNFTLKIRSTKLEDSAMYFCASSDTGITDTQYFGPGTRLTVL.

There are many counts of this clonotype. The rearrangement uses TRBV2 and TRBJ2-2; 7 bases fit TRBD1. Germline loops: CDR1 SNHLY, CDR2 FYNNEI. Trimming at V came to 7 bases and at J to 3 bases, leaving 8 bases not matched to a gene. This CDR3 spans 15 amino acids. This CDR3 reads CASTRDRADTGELFF. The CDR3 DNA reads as TGTGCCAGCACTAGAGACAGGGCGGACACCGGGGAGCTGTTTTTT.

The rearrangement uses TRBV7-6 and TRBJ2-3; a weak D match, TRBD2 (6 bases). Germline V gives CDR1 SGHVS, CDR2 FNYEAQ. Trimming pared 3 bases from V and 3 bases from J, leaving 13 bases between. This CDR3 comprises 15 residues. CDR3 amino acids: CASSLGSGGTDTQYF. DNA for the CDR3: TGTGCCAGCAGCTTGGGTAGTGGGGGGACAGATACGCAGTATTTT.

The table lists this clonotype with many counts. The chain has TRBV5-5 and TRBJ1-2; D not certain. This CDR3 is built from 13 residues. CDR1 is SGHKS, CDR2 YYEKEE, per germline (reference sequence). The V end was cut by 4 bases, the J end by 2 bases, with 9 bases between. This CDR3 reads CASSLSLNYGYTF. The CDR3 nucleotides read TGTGCCAGCAGCCTATCCCTAAACTATGGCTACACCTTC.